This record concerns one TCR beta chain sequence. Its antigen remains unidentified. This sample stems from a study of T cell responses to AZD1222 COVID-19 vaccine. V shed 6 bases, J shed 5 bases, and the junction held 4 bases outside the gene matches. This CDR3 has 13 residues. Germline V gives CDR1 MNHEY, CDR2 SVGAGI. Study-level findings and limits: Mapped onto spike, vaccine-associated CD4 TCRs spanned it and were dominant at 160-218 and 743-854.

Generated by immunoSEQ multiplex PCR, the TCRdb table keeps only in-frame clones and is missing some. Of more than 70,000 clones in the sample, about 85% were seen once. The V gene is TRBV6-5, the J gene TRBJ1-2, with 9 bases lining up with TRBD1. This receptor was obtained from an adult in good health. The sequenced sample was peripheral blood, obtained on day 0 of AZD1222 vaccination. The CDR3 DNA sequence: TGTGCCAGCAGGCTGGACAGGGGTTATGGCTACACCTTC. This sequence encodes CASRLDRGYGYTF.